This T cell receptor (beta chain) derives from a study of CD8 T cells in Susac syndrome. The multiple sclerosis controls were treatment-naive patients, and their relapsing-remitting disease was stable or active. The CD8+ and CD4+ T cells were isolated magnetically using a negative isolation approach, whereas the TEMRA cells were enriched by FACS. This clonotype was seen once. Its antigen is as yet unknown. With random hexamers, 0.5 to 1 ug RNA was reverse transcribed. The method of amplification for TCR beta CDR3 was immunoSEQ multiplex PCR, covering 54 Vbeta and 13 Jbeta. Each CDR3 protein is one row after TCRdb ran MiXCR on the immunoSEQ multiplex PCR reads. Among about 400,000 distinct CDR3 sequences listed, approximately 85% were seen once. Points from the study as a whole: As the study acknowledged, the number of individuals who were part of its TCR sequencing and HLA analysis was relatively small.

Source material: CD8+ T cells from PBMCs. The origin of this receptor is a human donor with multiple sclerosis.

The chain's CDR3 is CSVDFRDRQETQYF. In nucleotides, the CDR3 is TGCAGCGTTGATTTCCGGGACAGGCAAGAGACCCAGTACTTC. This sequence joins TRBV29-1 and TRBJ2-5; the match to TRBD1 covers 8 bases. Germline V lookup: CDR1 SQVTM, CDR2 ANQGSEA. The CDR3 extends over 14 amino acids. The J segment lost 2 bases and the V segment lost 3 bases, leaving 5 bases of the junction unmatched. The whole variable domain, filled in from reference TRBV29-1 and TRBJ2-5, reads SAVISQKPSRDICQRGTSLTIQCQVDSQVTMMFWYRQQPGQSLTLIATANQGSEATYESGFVIDKFPISRPNLTFSTLTVSNMSPEDSSIYLCSVDFRDRQETQYFGPGTRLLVL.